Listed below are T cell receptor beta chains from one sample, sequenced in a study of human T cells and chemical hapten exposure. TCRdb used MiXCR to reprocess the RACE reads, holding one entry per CDR3 protein. The sample includes around 110,000 distinct CDR3 sequences, 12% of them seen just once. Source: whole blood, taken in connection with sensitization to the hapten diphenylcyclopropenone (DPC). The receptors come from a woman between 45 and 65 years old with alopecia areata. Some clones in this sample may be carry-over from other donors' samples. The CDR3 runs from the conserved cysteine through the conserved F or W. A D gene is named only where the DNA matches it firmly. Size is omitted from some rows. Given values are once, few, many or a class for expanded clones.

clone size | D gene | J gene | V gene | CDR3 DNA | CDR3 protein
few | - | TRBJ2-3 | TRBV20-1 | TGCAGTGCTAGAGATCCCGGGGGAGGAGATACGCAGTATTTT | CSARDPGGGDTQYF
many | - | TRBJ2-5 | TRBV7-2 | TGTGCCAGCAGCTTTGTGTTAGAGACCCAGTACTTC | CASSFVLETQYF
few | - | TRBJ1-6 | TRBV3-1 | TGTGCCAGCAGCCAAGGAACAGGAGTGAATTCACCCCTCCACTTT | CASSQGTGVNSPLHF
many | - | TRBJ1-4 | TRBV12-3/TRBV12-4 | TGTGCCAGCAGTTTAGATGAAAAACTGTTTTTT | CASSLDEKLFF
few | - | TRBJ1-2 | TRBV28 | TGTGCCAGCAGTTTGCGCAGGGGCTATGGCTACACCTTC | CASSLRRGYGYTF
few | TRBD2 | TRBJ2-3 | TRBV28 | TGTGCCAGCAGTTTATATAGCGGGGGGATGGATACGCAGTATTTT | CASSLYSGGMDTQYF
few | - | TRBJ2-5 | TRBV29-1 | TGCAGCGTTGTCCGGACCCAAGAGACCCAGTACTTC | CSVVRTQETQYF
- | - | TRBJ1-2 | TRBV28 | TGTGCCAGCACGGGGGCCTTTTTGTATGGCTACACCTTC | CASTGAFLYGYTF
- | - | TRBJ2-5 | TRBV28 | TGTGCCAGCTCCCGGCAAGAGACCCAGTACTTC | CASSRQETQYF
- | TRBD2 | TRBJ2-1 | TRBV7-2 | TGTGCCAGCAGCCAGACTAGCGGGACTTACAATGAGCAGTTCTTC | CASSQTSGTYNEQFF
- | - | TRBJ2-7 | TRBV28 | TGTGCCAGCAGTTTTGGGGGGTCACCCTACGAGCAGTACTTC | CASSFGGSPYEQYF
- | - | TRBJ1-5 | TRBV3-1 | TGTGCCAGCAGCATCACCGACCAGTGGCAGCCCCAGCATTTT | CASSITDQWQPQHF
many | - | TRBJ2-6 | TRBV7-6 | TGTGCCAGCGGGTCACGCTCTGGGGCCAACGTCCTGACTTTC | CASGSRSGANVLTF
few | TRBD1 | TRBJ1-2 | TRBV12-3/TRBV12-4 | TGTGCCAGCAGTTTCGGCGGGACAGCCTATGGCTACACCTTC | CASSFGGTAYGYTF
- | - | TRBJ2-2 | TRBV9 | TGTGCCAGCAGCCGCGCATTCACCGGGGAGCTGTTTTTT | CASSRAFTGELFF
- | - | TRBJ1-2 | TRBV28 | TGTGCCAGCAGTTCCGTATGGGCAGGGCTCAACTATGGCTACACCTTC | CASSSVWAGLNYGYTF
many | TRBD2 | TRBJ2-1 | TRBV20-1 | TGCAGTGCTCTTCCTAGCGGGAGCTACAATGAGCAGTTCTTC | CSALPSGSYNEQFF
few | TRBD2 | TRBJ2-3 | TRBV7-2 | TGTGCCAGCAGCCCTCGACTAGCGGGAAACCTTTTCACAGATACGCAGTATTTT | CASSPRLAGNLFTDTQYF
many | - | TRBJ1-5 | TRBV20-1 | TGCAGTGCTAGAGCGGGGGGTCAGCCCCAGCATTTT | CSARAGGQPQHF
- | - | TRBJ2-5 | TRBV18 | TGTGCCAGCTCACCCCAAAAAGCCCAAGAGACCCAGTACTTC | CASSPQKAQETQYF
- | - | TRBJ2-1 | TRBV24-1 | TGTGCCACCAGTGATTGGGGGTCGGGTGAGCAGTTCTTC | CATSDWGSGEQFF
few | TRBD1 | TRBJ2-1 | TRBV29-1 | TGCAGCGTCCAACTCACAGGGGAATTTTACAATGAGCAGTTCTTC | CSVQLTGEFYNEQFF
few | - | TRBJ1-1 | TRBV2 | TGTGCCAGCAGTGTGGTCGGGGGTGACACTGAAGCTTTCTTT | CASSVVGGDTEAFF
many | - | TRBJ2-5 | TRBV6-5 | TGTGCCAGCAGTTACTCGAGGGGGAAGACCCAGTACTTC | CASSYSRGKTQYF
- | - | TRBJ2-2 | TRBV5-4 | TGTGCCAGCAGCACTGCTGTAGGGGGAGGGAACACCGGGGAGCTGTTTTTT | CASSTAVGGGNTGELFF
many | - | TRBJ2-5 | TRBV29-1 | TGCAGCGTTGTTGCTGTGAGAGAGACCCAGTACTTC | CSVVAVRETQYF
many | - | TRBJ1-1 | TRBV6-2/TRBV6-3 | TGTGCCAGCAGTCCTGACCTTATGAACACTGAAGCTTTCTTT | CASSPDLMNTEAFF
many | TRBD1 | TRBJ2-1 | TRBV9 | TGTGCCAGCAGCCCTTCAGGGGGCTCCTACAATGAGCAGTTCTTC | CASSPSGGSYNEQFF
few | - | TRBJ2-7 | TRBV7-6 | TGTGCCAGCAGCTTAGAGGGGGACGGCCCCTACGAGCAGTACTTC | CASSLEGDGPYEQYF
- | TRBD2 | TRBJ2-7 | TRBV7-6 | TGTGCCAGCAGCCCGGCGGGAGGCTTCTACGAGCAGTACTTC | CASSPAGGFYEQYF
many | - | TRBJ2-4 | TRBV2 | TGTGCCAGCAGTGAGGACTCCTTAGCCAAAAACATTCAGTACTTC | CASSEDSLAKNIQYF
many | - | TRBJ2-5 | TRBV3-1 | TGTGCCAGCAGCCAGCAGCTACAAGAGACCCAGTACTTC | CASSQQLQETQYF
many | - | TRBJ2-7 | TRBV12-3/TRBV12-4 | TGTGCCAGCAGTTTAGCTACGGGGTACGAGCAGTACTTC | CASSLATGYEQYF
many | - | TRBJ1-2 | TRBV5-1 | TGCGCCAGCAGCCTCTCAGGACAGCGCTATGGCTACACCTTC | CASSLSGQRYGYTF
many | - | TRBJ1-1 | TRBV27 | TGTGCCAGCAGTTTAGTTGCAGGAAGGATGAACACTGAAGCTTTCTTT | CASSLVAGRMNTEAFF
few | - | TRBJ2-5 | TRBV12-3/TRBV12-4 | TGTGCCAGCAGTTTAGAGGCCACTCAAGAGACCCAGTACTTC | CASSLEATQETQYF
many | - | TRBJ1-4 | TRBV10-1 | TGCGCCAGCAGTGAGTCGCAGGCTAGGGGAAAACTGTTTTTT | CASSESQARGKLFF
many | - | TRBJ1-5 | TRBV18 | TGTGCCAGCTCACCAGCAGGTGGCAATCAGCCCCAGCATTTT | CASSPAGGNQPQHF
- | - | TRBJ1-1 | TRBV12-3/TRBV12-4 | TGTGCCAGCAGTTTTGCAGGTGTGAACGGTGAAGCTTTCTTT | CASSFAGVNGEAFF
many | - | TRBJ1-1 | TRBV29-1 | TGCAGCGTTGAAGGGGTGGCGGCGGGGGCTTTCTTT | CSVEGVAAGAFF
few | TRBD1 | TRBJ1-2 | TRBV28 | TGTGCCAGCAGTTTTAGGCCTCGAACTGGGACAGGCGTTTGGGGCTACACCTTC | CASSFRPRTGTGVWGYTF
few | - | TRBJ2-5 | TRBV4-3 | TGCGCCAGCAGCCTTAGTAGGAATGGACGAGGGTTGAAACCACTGGAGGAGACCCAGTACTTC | CASSLSRNGRGLKPLEETQYF
- | TRBD2 | TRBJ2-7 | TRBV20-1 | TGCAGTGCGCCGGGACTAGCGGGAGGAAACTACGAGCAGTACTTC | CSAPGLAGGNYEQYF
- | TRBD1 | TRBJ2-3 | TRBV20-1 | TGCAGTGCTAGAGATGGTAGGACAGGGACAGATACGCAGTATTTT | CSARDGRTGTDTQYF
many | - | TRBJ2-1 | TRBV6-2/TRBV6-3 | TGTGCCAGCAGCTCCGACTGGAACTCCTACAATGAGCAGTTCTTC | CASSSDWNSYNEQFF
- | - | TRBJ2-7 | TRBV6-6 | TGTGCCTGTCAGGGGTTTAGGAACGAGCAGTACTTC | CACQGFRNEQYF
many | TRBD1 | TRBJ2-7 | TRBV28 | TGTGCCAGCAGTGTCGGACAGGGTCCCGAGCAGTACTTC | CASSVGQGPEQYF
many | - | TRBJ2-5 | TRBV28 | TGTGCCAGCAGCCTGGAGACCCAGTACTTC | CASSLETQYF
many | - | TRBJ2-3 | TRBV7-8 | TGTGCCAGCAGCTCGCAGCGGGTTAGCACAGATACGCAGTATTTT | CASSSQRVSTDTQYF
few | TRBD2 | TRBJ2-1 | TRBV6-5 | TGTGCCAGCAGTTTTCTCAGCGGGGGAGGGAGTAATGAGCAGTTCTTC | CASSFLSGGGSNEQFF
few | - | TRBJ1-4 | TRBV7-8 | TGTGCCAGCAGCCCCGTGGCGTTTGAAAAACTGTTTTTT | CASSPVAFEKLFF
- | - | TRBJ2-1 | TRBV13 | TGTGCCAGCAGCTCACAGGATTCTAATGAGCAGTTCTTC | CASSSQDSNEQFF
many | TRBD1 | TRBJ2-7 | TRBV19 | TGTGCCAGTGGTCGACAGGGCGAGCAGTACTTC | CASGRQGEQYF
many | - | TRBJ2-1 | TRBV7-6 | TGTGCCAGCAGCTTCGGTGGGGCCTCCTACAATGAGCAGTTCTTC | CASSFGGASYNEQFF
few | TRBD1 | TRBJ1-4 | TRBV29-1 | TGCAGCGCCGCTGCGGGACAGTCAACTAATGAAAAACTGTTTTTT | CSAAAGQSTNEKLFF
- | - | TRBJ1-3 | TRBV28 | TGTGCCAGCCTACGCTCGGGGGCCGGGTCTGGAAACACCATATATTTT | CASLRSGAGSGNTIYF
many | TRBD2 | TRBJ2-1 | TRBV20-1 | TGCAGTGCTTCAGGGACTAGCGGGAATGAGCAGTTCTTC | CSASGTSGNEQFF
- | - | TRBJ1-1 | TRBV24-1 | TGTGCCACCAGTGTGGTAGGCAGCACTGAAGCTTTCTTT | CATSVVGSTEAFF
few | TRBD1 | TRBJ1-1 | TRBV6-6 | TGTGCCAGCATCCCGGGACAGAGCACGTTTGAAGCTTTCTTT | CASIPGQSTFEAFF
- | - | TRBJ1-2 | TRBV29-1 | TGCAGCGTTGAGGGGGGCGACTATGGCTACACCTTC | CSVEGGDYGYTF